This TCR beta chain was recorded in a study of shared clonotypes between healthy human individuals. Trimming took 6 bases from V and 4 from J, leaving 15 bases between them. This CDR3 is built from 14 residues. Germline V gives CDR1 MNHNS, CDR2 SASEGT. Deep was the level at which the assay was run. The protocol was immunoSEQ multiplex PCR, while the TCRdb copy is restricted to in-frame clones and leaves out a portion. Among 2,500,000 or so clones listed, 90% to 95% were seen once. Details on this clone: Its antigen is undetermined.

Participating donors were healthy, HIV-negative adults free of recent acute infections or vaccinations. Study-level points and caveats: Relative to their counterparts shared across all four donors, non-shared clonotypes exhibited diminished generation probabilities. The study drew on few donors, limiting represented genetic and exposure-history diversity.

The J gene is TRBJ2-5, the V gene TRBV6-1; possible D gene TRBD1, 7 bases. The source of this sequence is a man aged 18-30 years in good health. Some clones in this sample may be carry-over from other donors' samples. Input material: naive CD4+ T cells from PBMCs. Subset: CD45RA+ positively selected. The CDR3 sequence is CASSRGVLSETQYF. The CDR3 bases are TGTGCCAGCAGCAGGGGGGTTCTGTCAGAGACCCAGTACTTC.